This T cell receptor (beta chain) originates from a study of blood T cells in healthy people across ages. V dropped 6 bases and J dropped 3; count of bases not matched to a gene: 6. The CDR3 spans 15 residues. Primed by a sample-barcoded 5' primer and a J-beta primer mix, a second PCR proceeded for about 6 to 11 cycles. TCRdb analysed the 5' RACE reads with MiXCR anew, one entry per CDR3 protein. Here the sample spans hundreds of thousands of distinct CDR3 sequences, more than 20% being singletons. The same data also contributed to another study, on T cells of mothers and their children. That source notes: Both sample barcodes and 2-4 random nucleotides came from the M1S primer of the second PCR.

The receptor was isolated from a boy aged 10-17 years in good health. The chain is built from TRBV12-3 or TRBV12-4 and TRBJ2-1; 9 bases line up with TRBD1. Sequencing input: blood. CDR3 in DNA: TGTGCCAGCAGACCGGGACAGGGATACTACAATGAGCAGTTCTTC. This codes for CASRPGQGYYNEQFF.